Following are 10 T cell receptor beta chains from one sample sequenced in a study of T-cell memory formation after mild COVID-19. A single record per CDR3 protein comes from TCRdb applying MiXCR to the 5' RACE reads. The data show 470,000 or so distinct CDR3 sequences, around 20% seen once. Sequenced: PBMCs or a T cell subset sorted from them (not recorded which). The receptors here all came from an adult woman who had mild COVID-19 (a few samples of this study predate the infection). Cell type and time point are not known.

This clonotype was counted between two and nine times. The CDR3 loop reads CSARGSGRAREQYF. The CDR3 DNA follows: TGCAGTGCTAGAGGGAGCGGGAGGGCCCGCGAGCAGTACTTC. The gene calls are TRBV20-1 and TRBJ2-7; the match to TRBD2 covers 10 bases. The trim removed 1 base at V and 6 bases at J, leaving 6 bases unmatched. The CDR3 loop spans 14 amino acids. Germline CDR1 DFQATT, CDR2 SNEGSKA (reference sequence).

This chain connects TRBV25-1 to TRBJ2-7; D is possibly TRBD2 (5 bases). The CDR3 consists of 14 residues. Looked up from germline, CDR1 is MGHDK and CDR2 is SYGVNS. Trimming took off 5 bases at V and 3 bases at J, with 14 bases between the two ends. CDR3 residues: CASSSGLEVYEQYF. The CDR3 coding sequence is TGTGCCAGCAGTTCAGGACTGGAGGTCTACGAGCAGTACTTC.

V gene TRBV11-2 combines with J gene TRBJ2-5, with 10 bases identical to TRBD2. CDR3 size: 16 residues. Trimming at V came to 2 bases and at J to 5 bases, leaving 8 bases not matched to a gene. Germline V gene sequence: CDR1 SGHAT, CDR2 FQNNGV. The CDR3 DNA reads TGTGCCAGCAGCTTAAACCAGCGGGAGGGCTGGGAGACCCAGTACTTC. Its translation is CASSLNQREGWETQYF.

Here the CDR3 reads CASSQVAGGNTQYF. CDR3 DNA sequence: TGTGCCAGCAGCCAAGTAGCGGGGGGGAATACGCAGTATTTT. V usage is TRBV4-2 and J usage is TRBJ2-3; 11 nucleotides agree with TRBD2. The germline V gene encodes CDR1 LGHNA and CDR2 YNFKEQ. This CDR3 spans 14 amino acids. With V trimmed by 1 base and J by 7 bases, 1 base remained unmatched.

V is TRBV7-9 and J is TRBJ2-1; D remains unclear. The CDR3 is made up of 15 amino acids. The V and J ends lost 5 bases and 9 bases respectively, with 20 bases between them. Per germline, CDR1 SEHNR and CDR2 FQNEAQ (reference sequence). CDR3 nucleotides: TGTGCCAGCAGCCAAAAGCCCTTCGAGACTCGTGAGCAGTTCTTC. Protein sequence: CASSQKPFETREQFF.

The gene calls are TRBV20-1 and TRBJ2-1; TRBD2 matches at 11 bases. This CDR3 comprises 20 residues. CDR1 DFQATT and CDR2 SNEGSKA come from the germline V gene (reference sequence). Germline trimming cut 4 bases from V and 0 bases from J; bases unmatched to any gene: 17. Written as DNA, the CDR3 is TGCAGTGCTAATGTAAGGTCCGGGACTAGCGGCCTGGGCTCCTACAATGAGCAGTTCTTC. This codes for CSANVRSGTSGLGSYNEQFF.

This clonotype was detected ten times or more. This sequence joins TRBV2 and TRBJ2-3; no firm D call. Germline V gene sequence: CDR1 SNHLY, CDR2 FYNNEI. This CDR3 has 13 amino acids. Between the trimmed V and J ends, which lost 3 bases and 0 bases, there was a span of 4 bases. The DNA of the CDR3 is TGTGCCAGCAGTGAGGGGAGCACAGATACGCAGTATTTT. It codes for CASSEGSTDTQYF. Full variable domain (missing parts from reference TRBV2 and TRBJ2-3): EPEVTQTPSHQVTQMGQEVILRCVPISNHLYFYWYRQILGQKVEFLVSFYNNEISEKSEIFDDQFSVERPDGSNFTLKIRSTKLEDSAMYFCASSEGSTDTQYFGPGTRLTVL.

This clonotype was seen more than once but under ten times. The rearrangement joins TRBV9 to TRBJ1-4; D gene ambiguous. The germline V and J ends were trimmed by 6 bases and 0 bases, with 9 bases remaining between them. CDR1 is SGDLS and CDR2 is YYNGEE in the germline V gene. The CDR3 is made up of 14 amino acids. This chain's CDR3 is CASTLEATNEKLFF. CDR3 bases: TGTGCCAGCACCCTAGAGGCAACTAATGAAAAACTGTTTTTT.

The rearrangement links TRBV7-9 to TRBJ2-1, with D maybe TRBD2 (5 bases). The CDR3 extends over 15 amino acids. Germline assignment: CDR1 SEHNR and CDR2 FQNEAQ (reference sequence). V lost 5 bases and J 5 bases, leaving 16 bases between the germline ends. The CDR3 loop reads CASSQRGLMNNEQFF. DNA for the CDR3: TGTGCCAGCAGCCAAAGAGGACTGATGAACAATGAGCAGTTCTTC.

The CDR3 region is CASSGQGFQETQYF. The CDR3 nucleotides read TGTGCCAGCAGTGGACAGGGCTTCCAAGAGACCCAGTACTTC. The chain is built from TRBV6-2 or TRBV6-3 and TRBJ2-5, with 8 bases matching TRBD1. Germline assignment: CDR1 MNHEY and CDR2 SVGEGT. CDR3 length: 14 residues. V trimming: 5 bases; J trimming: 1 base; junction bases outside the gene matches: 3.